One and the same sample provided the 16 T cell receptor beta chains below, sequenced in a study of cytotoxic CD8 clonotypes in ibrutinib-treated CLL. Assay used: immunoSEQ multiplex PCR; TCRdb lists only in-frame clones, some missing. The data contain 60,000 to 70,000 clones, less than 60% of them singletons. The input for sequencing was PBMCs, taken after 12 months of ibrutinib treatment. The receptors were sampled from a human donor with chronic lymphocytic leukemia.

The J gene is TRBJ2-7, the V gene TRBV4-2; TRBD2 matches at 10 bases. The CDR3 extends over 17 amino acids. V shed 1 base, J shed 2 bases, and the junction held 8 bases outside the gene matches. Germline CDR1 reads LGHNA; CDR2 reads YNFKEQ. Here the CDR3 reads CASSQGGLADGAYEQYF. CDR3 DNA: TGTGCCAGCAGCCAAGGAGGACTAGCGGATGGGGCCTACGAGCAGTACTTC.

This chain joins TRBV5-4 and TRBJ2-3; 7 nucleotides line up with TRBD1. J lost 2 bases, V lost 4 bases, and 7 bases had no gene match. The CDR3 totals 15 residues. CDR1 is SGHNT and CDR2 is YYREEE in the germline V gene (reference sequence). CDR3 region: CASSRQGRPTDTQYF. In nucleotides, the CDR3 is TGTGCCAGCAGCCGACAGGGACGTCCCACAGATACGCAGTATTTT.

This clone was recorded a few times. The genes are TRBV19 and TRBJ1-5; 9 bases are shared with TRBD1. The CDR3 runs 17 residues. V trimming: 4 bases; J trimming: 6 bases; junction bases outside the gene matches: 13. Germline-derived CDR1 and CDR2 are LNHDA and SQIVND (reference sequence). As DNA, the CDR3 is TGTGCCAGTAGTAGAGACAGGGGGAGGGAGTCCCGTCAGCCCCAGCATTTT. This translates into CASSRDRGRESRQPQHF. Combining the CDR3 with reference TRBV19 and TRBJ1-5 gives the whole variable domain DGGITQSPKYLFRKEGQNVTLSCEQNLNHDAMYWYRQDPGQGLRLIYYSQIVNDFQKGDIAEGYSVSREKKESFPLTVTSAQKNPTAFYLCASSRDRGRESRQPQHFGDGTRLSIL.

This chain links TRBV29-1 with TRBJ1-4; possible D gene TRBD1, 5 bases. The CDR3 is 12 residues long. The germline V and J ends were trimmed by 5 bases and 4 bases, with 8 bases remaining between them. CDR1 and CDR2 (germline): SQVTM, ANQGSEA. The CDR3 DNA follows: TGCAGCGTTCGGGGGAATAATGAAAAACTGTTTTTT. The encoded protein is CSVRGNNEKLFF.

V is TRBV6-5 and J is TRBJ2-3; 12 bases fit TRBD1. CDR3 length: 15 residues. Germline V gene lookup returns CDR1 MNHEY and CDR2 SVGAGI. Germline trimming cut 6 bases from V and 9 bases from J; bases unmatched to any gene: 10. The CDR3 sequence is CASSPGTGGAGTQYF. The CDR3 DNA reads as TGTGCCAGCAGCCCCGGGACAGGGGGCGCAGGGACGCAGTATTTT.

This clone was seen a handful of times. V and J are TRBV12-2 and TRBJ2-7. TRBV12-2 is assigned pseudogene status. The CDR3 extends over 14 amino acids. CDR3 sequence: CASRRTPWAHEQYV. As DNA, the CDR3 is TGTGCAAGTCGCCGGACCCCTTGGGCCCACGAGCAGTACGTC.

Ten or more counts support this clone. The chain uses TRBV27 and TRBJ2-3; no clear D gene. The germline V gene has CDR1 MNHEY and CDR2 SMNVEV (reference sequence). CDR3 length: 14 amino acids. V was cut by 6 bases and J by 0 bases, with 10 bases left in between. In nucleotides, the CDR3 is TGTGCCAGCAGCTACACCTCTAGCACAGATACGCAGTATTTT. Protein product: CASSYTSSTDTQYF.

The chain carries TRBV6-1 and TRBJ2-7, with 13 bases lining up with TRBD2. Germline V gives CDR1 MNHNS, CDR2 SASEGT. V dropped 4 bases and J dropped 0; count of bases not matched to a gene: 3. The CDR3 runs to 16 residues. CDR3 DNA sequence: TGTGCCAGCAGTGGACTAGCGGGAGGCTCCTCCTACGAGCAGTACTTC. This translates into CASSGLAGGSSYEQYF.

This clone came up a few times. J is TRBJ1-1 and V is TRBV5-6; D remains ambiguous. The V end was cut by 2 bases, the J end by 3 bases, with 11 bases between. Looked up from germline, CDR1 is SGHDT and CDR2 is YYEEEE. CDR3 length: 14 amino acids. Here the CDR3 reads CASSLGTSYTEAFF. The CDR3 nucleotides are TGTGCCAGCAGCTTAGGAACTTCCTACACTGAAGCTTTCTTT. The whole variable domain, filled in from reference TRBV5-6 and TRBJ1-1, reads DAGVTQSPTHLIKTRGQQVTLRCSPKSGHDTVSWYQQALGQGPQFIFQYYEEEERQRGNFPDRFSGHQFPNYSSELNVNALLLGDSALYLCASSLGTSYTEAFFGQGTRLTVV.

This chain's CDR3 is CASSGNLASGLFF. For the CDR3, the DNA is TGTGCCAGCAGTGGAAACTTAGCCTCGGGGCTGTTCTTC. V gene TRBV2 combines with J gene TRBJ2-1, with D perhaps matching TRBD1 or TRBD2 (5 bases each). Per germline, CDR1 SNHLY and CDR2 FYNNEI. There are 13 residues in the CDR3. Trimming left V 4 bases short and J 15 bases short, with 19 bases between.

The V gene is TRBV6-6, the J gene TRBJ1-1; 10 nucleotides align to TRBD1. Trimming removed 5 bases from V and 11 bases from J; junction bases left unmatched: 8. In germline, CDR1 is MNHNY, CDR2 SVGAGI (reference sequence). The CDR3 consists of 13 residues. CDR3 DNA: TGTGCCAGCAGTCCCCCGGGACAGGGGAAGGCTTTCTTT. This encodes CASSPPGQGKAFF.

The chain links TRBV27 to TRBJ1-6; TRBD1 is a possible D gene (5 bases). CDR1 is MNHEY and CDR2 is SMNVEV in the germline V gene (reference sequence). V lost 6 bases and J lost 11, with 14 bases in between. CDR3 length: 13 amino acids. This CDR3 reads CASRTGGATPLHF. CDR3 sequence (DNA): TGTGCCAGCAGGACGGGTGGGGCGACACCCCTCCACTTT.

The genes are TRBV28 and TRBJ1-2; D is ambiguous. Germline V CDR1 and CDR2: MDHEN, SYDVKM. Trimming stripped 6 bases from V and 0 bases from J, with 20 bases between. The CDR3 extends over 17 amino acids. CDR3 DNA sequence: TGTGCCAGCAGCCCTACTTTGCCGGGTCAAGCTAACTATGGCTACACCTTC. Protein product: CASSPTLPGQANYGYTF.

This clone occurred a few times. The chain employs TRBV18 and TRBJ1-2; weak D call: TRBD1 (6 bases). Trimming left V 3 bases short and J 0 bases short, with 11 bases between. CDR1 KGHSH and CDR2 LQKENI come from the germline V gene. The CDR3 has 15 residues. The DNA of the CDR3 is TGTGCCAGCTCACCGCAGGGGTCCCCTAACTATGGCTACACCTTC. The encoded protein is CASSPQGSPNYGYTF.

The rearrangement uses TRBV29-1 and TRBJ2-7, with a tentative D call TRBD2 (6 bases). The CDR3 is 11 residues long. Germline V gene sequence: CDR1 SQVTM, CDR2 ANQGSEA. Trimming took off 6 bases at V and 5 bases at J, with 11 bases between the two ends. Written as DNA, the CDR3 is TGCAGCGTCTCCCTAGCGAACGAGCAGTACTTC. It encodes CSVSLANEQYF.

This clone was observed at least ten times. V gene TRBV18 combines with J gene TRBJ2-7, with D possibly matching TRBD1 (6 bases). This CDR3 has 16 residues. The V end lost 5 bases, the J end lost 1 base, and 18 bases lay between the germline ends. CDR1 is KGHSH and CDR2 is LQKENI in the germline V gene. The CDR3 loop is CASSSRTEFHSYEQYF. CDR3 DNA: TGTGCCAGCTCATCTCGGACAGAGTTTCATTCCTACGAGCAGTACTTC.